The 12 T cell receptor beta chains given below trace back to one sample, sequenced in a study of breast tumors, draining lymph nodes, adjacent tissues. Axillary draining lymph nodes of breast cancer patients supplied the node samples. TCRdb passed the multiplex PCR reads through MiXCR, listing each CDR3 protein once. The repertoire consists of approximately 150,000 distinct CDR3 sequences, with 33% occurring once and the leading ten covering around 4%. Sequenced input: axillary lymph node tissue. The receptors shown here come from a female donor with breast cancer. Some clones in this sample may be carry-over from other donors' samples.

This clonotype appeared many times. The chain joins TRBV5-1 to TRBJ2-6; D ambiguous. This CDR3 contains 14 residues. Trimming left V 6 bases short and J 0 bases short, with 7 bases between. In germline, CDR1 is SGHRS, CDR2 YFSETQ. This CDR3 is CASTLVSGANVLTF. CDR3 DNA sequence: TGCGCCAGCACTCTAGTCTCTGGGGCCAACGTCCTGACTTTC.

This clonotype showed up many times. The chain combines TRBV24-1 with TRBJ2-1, with D maybe TRBD1 (6 bases). Deletions cut 3 bases from V and 2 bases from J, with 10 bases between. CDR1 is KGHDR and CDR2 is SFDVKD in the germline V gene. This CDR3 comprises 15 residues. For the CDR3, the DNA is TGTGCCACCAGTGATCCCGGACAGCCCTACAATGAGCAGTTCTTC. It codes for CATSDPGQPYNEQFF.

This clonotype was observed at least ten times. The chain combines TRBV10-3 with TRBJ2-7; maybe TRBD2 (7 bases). The CDR3 is 14 residues long. V was cut by 10 bases and J by 1 base, with 17 bases left in between. Germline V gene lookup returns CDR1 ENHRY and CDR2 SYGVKD. The CDR3 region is CATRGGAQSYEQYF. CDR3 DNA sequence: TGTGCCACCAGAGGGGGGGCGCAGTCCTACGAGCAGTACTTC.

The chain combines TRBV7-9 with TRBJ1-1; unclear D gene. Germline CDR1 SEHNR, CDR2 FQNEAQ (reference sequence). The ends were cut back, 6 bases at V and 5 bases at J, with 13 bases in the middle. The CDR3 has 13 residues. The CDR3 DNA follows: TGTGCCAGCAGAAATGGCCAGACAACTGAAGCTTTCTTT. Protein product: CASRNGQTTEAFF.

The rearrangement links TRBV7-6 to TRBJ1-2; TRBD1 might be the D (5 bases). The CDR3 contains 15 residues. Per the germline V gene, CDR1 is SGHVS and CDR2 is FNYEAQ. Trimming took 5 bases from V and 4 from J, leaving 17 bases between them. CDR3 loop: CASSPSAGHLYGYTF. For the CDR3, the DNA is TGTGCCAGCAGCCCTTCGGCGGGGCACCTCTATGGCTACACCTTC. The variable domain in full, completed from reference TRBV7-6 and TRBJ1-2, reads GAGVSQSPRYKVTKRGQDVALRCDPISGHVSLYWYRQALGQGPEFLTYFNYEAQQDKSGLPNDRFSAERPEGSISTLTIQRTEQRDSAMYRCASSPSAGHLYGYTFGSGTRLTVV.

This clonotype has at least ten counts. The rearrangement joins TRBV7-2 to TRBJ1-2; possibly TRBD1 for D (6 bases). CDR1 and CDR2 (germline): SGHTA, FQGNSA. Trimming pared 0 bases from V and 8 bases from J, leaving 16 bases between. CDR3 size: 15 residues. The DNA for the CDR3 is TGTGCCAGCAGCTTAGCAGCGGGGGCCAGCGGAGGCTACACCTTC. It is translated as CASSLAAGASGGYTF.

In this sample, this clonotype turned up many times. The gene calls are TRBV5-1 and TRBJ2-1; D is ambiguous. This CDR3 region has 15 residues. Trimming took 6 bases from V and 10 from J, leaving 23 bases between them. The germline CDR1 and CDR2 sequences are SGHRS and YFSETQ. CDR3 DNA sequence: TGCGCCAGCACAAAGTCGAAAGGGTACGGTAGCGAGCAGTTCTTC. Translated, it gives CASTKSKGYGSEQFF. Variable domain in full (rest from reference TRBV5-1 and TRBJ2-1): KAGVTQTPRYLIKTRGQQVTLSCSPISGHRSVSWYQQTPGQGLQFLFEYFSETQRNKGNFPGRFSGRQFSNSRSEMNVSTLELGDSALYLCASTKSKGYGSEQFFGPGTRLTVL.

In the case of this clonotype: It may be a read error: a sequence one base away is much more abundant. The CDR3 spells CSAGQGAGGPPQHF. CDR3 bases: TGCAGTGCTGGGCAGGGGGCTGGAGGTCCGCCCCAGCATTTT. The chain recombines TRBV20-1 with TRBJ1-5; 8 bases map to TRBD1. From germline, CDR1 is DFQATT and CDR2 SNEGSKA (reference sequence). The CDR3 spans 14 residues. V dropped 5 bases and J dropped 9; count of bases not matched to a gene: 12.

Turning to this clonotype: The germline gene is not matched at one end of the junction; a read error may be the cause. V and J are TRBV15 and TRBJ1-2, with 7 bases lining up with TRBD1. CDR1 and CDR2 (germline): LNHNV, YYDKDF (reference sequence). The CDR3 consists of 16 residues. CDR3 bases: TGTGCCGCCAGCGGAGATTATGGACAGGCATTATCTGGCTACACCTTC. It codes for CAASGDYGQALSGYTF.

The chain combines TRBV7-9 with TRBJ2-5, with D maybe TRBD1 (6 bases). CDR3 size: 14 residues. The germline V gene encodes CDR1 SEHNR and CDR2 FQNEAQ (reference sequence). The V end was cut by 5 bases, the J end by 9 bases, with 19 bases between. The CDR3 DNA is TGTGCCAGCAGCCGTTCCGGGACACAAGGGGCCCAGTACTTC. Protein: CASSRSGTQGAQYF.

In its sample, this clonotype was seen many times. This sequence joins TRBV12-3 or TRBV12-4 and TRBJ1-5; unclear D gene. The CDR3 contains 15 residues. Trimming removed 7 bases at V and 2 bases at J, with 15 bases between. CDR3 coding DNA: TGTGCCAGCACACCCGTAGGTTCGGGCAATCAGCCCCAGCATTTT. Protein product: CASTPVGSGNQPQHF.

As regards this clonotype: Likely a read error: the CDR3 ends without its conserved phenylalanine or tryptophan. The chain employs TRBV3-1 and TRBJ2-3; 12 nucleotides agree with TRBD2. Trimming at V came to 4 bases and at J to 2 bases, leaving 4 bases not matched to a gene. Germline V gene lookup returns CDR1 LGHDT and CDR2 YNNKEL (reference sequence). This CDR3 spans 16 amino acids. CDR3 coding DNA: TGTGCCAGCAGCCCTTCTAGCGGGGGGGCCACAGATACGCAGTATTTA. This encodes CASSPSSGGATDTQYL.